This TCR beta chain was identified during a study of T-cell memory formation after mild COVID-19. The length of the CDR3 is 17 residues. V was clipped by 0 bases and J by 7 bases; unmatched bases: 10. Germline-derived CDR1 and CDR2 are DFQATT and SNEGSKA (reference sequence). TCRdb passed the 5' RACE reads through MiXCR, listing each CDR3 protein once. The profile covers 350,000 to 450,000 distinct CDR3 sequences, with around 28% appearing a single time and about 14% taken by the ten largest. The chain combines TRBV20-1 with TRBJ2-5; TRBD2 agrees at 14 bases. The specimen sequenced was PBMCs or a T cell subset sorted from them (not recorded which). The clonotype was recovered from an adult woman who had mild COVID-19 (a few samples of this study predate the infection). Cell type and time point are not known. This chain's CDR3 is CSARDSGTSGGLGTQYF. In DNA form, the CDR3 reads TGCAGTGCTAGAGACTCCGGGACTAGCGGGGGCCTAGGGACCCAGTACTTC.